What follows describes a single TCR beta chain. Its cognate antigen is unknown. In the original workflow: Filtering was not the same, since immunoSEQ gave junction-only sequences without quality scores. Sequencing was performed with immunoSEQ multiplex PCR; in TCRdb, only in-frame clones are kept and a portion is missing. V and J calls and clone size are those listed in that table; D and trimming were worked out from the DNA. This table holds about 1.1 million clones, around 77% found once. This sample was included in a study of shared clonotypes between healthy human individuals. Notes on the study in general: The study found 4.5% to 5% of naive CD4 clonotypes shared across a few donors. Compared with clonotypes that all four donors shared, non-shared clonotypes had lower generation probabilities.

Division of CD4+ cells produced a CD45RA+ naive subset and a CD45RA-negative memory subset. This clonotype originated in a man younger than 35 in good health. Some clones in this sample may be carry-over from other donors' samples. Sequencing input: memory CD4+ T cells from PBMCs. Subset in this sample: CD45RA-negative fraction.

This CDR3 is CASSSRLRKGTF. CDR3 coding DNA: TGTGCCAGCAGCTCTCGGCTCAGAAAAGGCACCTTC. The chain joins TRBV11-2 to TRBJ1-2, with D unresolved. V was pared by 4 bases and J by 13 bases, with 16 bases between. This CDR3 contains 12 residues. Germline V lookup: CDR1 SGHAT, CDR2 FQNNGV.